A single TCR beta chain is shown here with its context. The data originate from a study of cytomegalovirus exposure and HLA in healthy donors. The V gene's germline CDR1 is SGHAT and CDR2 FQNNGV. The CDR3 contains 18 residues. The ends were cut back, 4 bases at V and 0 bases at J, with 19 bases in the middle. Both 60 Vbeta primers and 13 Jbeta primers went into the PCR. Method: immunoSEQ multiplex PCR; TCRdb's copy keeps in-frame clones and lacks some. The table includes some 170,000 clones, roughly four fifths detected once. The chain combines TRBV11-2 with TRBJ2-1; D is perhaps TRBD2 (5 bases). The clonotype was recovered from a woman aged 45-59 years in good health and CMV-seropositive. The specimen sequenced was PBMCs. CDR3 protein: CASSSPRGSPSSYNEQFF. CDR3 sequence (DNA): TGTGCCAGCAGCTCCCCCCGAGGGAGCCCGAGCTCCTACAATGAGCAGTTCTTC.